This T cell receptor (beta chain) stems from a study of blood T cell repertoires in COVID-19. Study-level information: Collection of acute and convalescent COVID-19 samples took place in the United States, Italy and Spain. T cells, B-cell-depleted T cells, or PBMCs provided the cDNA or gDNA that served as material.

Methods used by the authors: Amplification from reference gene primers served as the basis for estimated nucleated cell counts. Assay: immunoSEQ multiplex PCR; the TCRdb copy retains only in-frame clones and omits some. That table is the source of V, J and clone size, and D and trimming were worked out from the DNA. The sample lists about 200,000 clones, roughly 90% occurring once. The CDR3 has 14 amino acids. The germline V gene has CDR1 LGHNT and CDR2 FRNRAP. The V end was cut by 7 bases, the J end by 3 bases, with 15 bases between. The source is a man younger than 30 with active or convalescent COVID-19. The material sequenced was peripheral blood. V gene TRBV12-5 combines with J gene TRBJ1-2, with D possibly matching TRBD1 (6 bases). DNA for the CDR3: TGTGCTAGTGCCCCCTTGGGGGGGCACTATGGCTACACCTTC. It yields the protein CASAPLGGHYGYTF.